The 9 T cell receptor beta chains given below trace back to one sample, sequenced in a study of neurological immune-mediated disorders. TCRdb re-analysed the 5' RACE reads in MiXCR, keeping a single row per CDR3 protein. The data contain under 20,000 distinct CDR3 sequences, 27% of them singletons. Sequenced sample: PBMCs. These receptors were obtained from a man aged 45-65 years with HTLV-1-associated myelopathy (HAM/TSP).

The rearrangement joins TRBV3-1 to TRBJ2-2, with 7 bases fitting TRBD2. Looked up from germline, CDR1 is LGHDT and CDR2 is YNNKEL (reference sequence). V was clipped by 6 bases and J by 4 bases; unmatched bases: 14. The CDR3 extends over 17 amino acids. The CDR3 DNA follows: TGTGCCAGCAGTCTCATCATCGGGCGGGGGACCACCGGGGAGCTGTTTTTT. Encoded protein: CASSLIIGRGTTGELFF.

J is TRBJ2-7 and V is TRBV28; 9 positions match TRBD2. Trimming removed 5 bases from V and 3 bases from J; junction bases left unmatched: 5. CDR1 and CDR2 (germline): MDHEN, SYDVKM. There are 14 residues in the CDR3. The DNA for the CDR3 is TGTGCCAGCAGTAAAACTAGCGGGTACTACGAGCAGTACTTC. It is translated as CASSKTSGYYEQYF.

The V and J genes are TRBV5-5 and TRBJ2-6; TRBD1 matches 8 bases. This CDR3 spans 17 amino acids. Unmatched junction bases numbered 8, after V lost 6 bases and J lost 0 bases. From germline, CDR1 is SGHKS and CDR2 YYEKEE (reference sequence). CDR3: CASTRDRRPSGANVLTF. The CDR3 DNA sequence: TGTGCCAGCACCCGGGACAGGAGACCCTCTGGGGCCAACGTCCTGACTTTC.

V gene TRBV3-1 combines with J gene TRBJ2-1; tentative D call: TRBD1 (5 bases). CDR3 length: 16 residues. Trimming cost V 0 bases and J 3 bases, with 12 bases left between them. CDR1 is LGHDT, CDR2 YNNKEL, per germline (reference sequence). The CDR3 region is CASSQEGQASYNEQFF. DNA for the CDR3: TGTGCCAGCAGCCAAGAGGGGCAGGCTAGCTACAATGAGCAGTTCTTC.

This clonotype was seen more than once but under ten times. The chain couples TRBV5-1 to TRBJ1-1, with D possibly matching TRBD1 (6 bases). Trimming took off 4 bases at V and 1 base at J, with 11 bases between the two ends. Germline V gene lookup returns CDR1 SGHRS and CDR2 YFSETQ. This CDR3 is built from 14 residues. The CDR3 bases are TGCGCCAGCAGCCCCGGGACATCGAACACTGAAGCTTTCTTT. Encoded protein: CASSPGTSNTEAFF.

The chain recombines TRBV10-1 with TRBJ2-3; no reliable D call. V was cut by 3 bases and J by 4 bases, with 17 bases left in between. CDR3 length: 16 residues. CDR1 WNHNN and CDR2 SYGVQD come from the germline V gene (reference sequence). The CDR3, as DNA: TGCGCCAGCAGTGATAGGATGGGAACCCTCGCAGATACGCAGTATTTT. It translates to CASSDRMGTLADTQYF.

The gene calls are TRBV20-1 and TRBJ2-7; a possible D gene is TRBD2 (6 bases). V lost 6 bases and J lost 5, with 17 bases in between. Germline V gene data show CDR1 as DFQATT and CDR2 as SNEGSKA (reference sequence). The CDR3 runs 13 residues. The CDR3 nucleotides are TGCAGTGCGCGGGACGCCAGAGTCCACGAGCAGTACTTC. Amino acids: CSARDARVHEQYF.

V and J are TRBV20-1 and TRBJ2-5; tentative D call: TRBD2 (5 bases). The germline V gene has CDR1 DFQATT and CDR2 SNEGSKA (reference sequence). V dropped 3 bases and J dropped 4 bases, with 12 bases sitting between them. This CDR3 is built from 13 residues. CDR3 DNA sequence: TGCAGTGCTAGCCTTATTGAGGGAGAGACCCAGTACTTC. Protein sequence: CSASLIEGETQYF.

This clonotype has a count of ten or more. The genes are TRBV27 and TRBJ2-7, with D possibly being TRBD1 (6 bases). CDR3 length equals 14 residues. V was clipped by 10 bases and J by 5 bases, with 21 bases between them. Germline loops: CDR1 MNHEY, CDR2 SMNVEV (reference sequence). The CDR3 spells CATTEGQFAHEQYF. CDR3 DNA: TGTGCCACGACGGAAGGACAGTTCGCCCACGAGCAGTACTTC.